These T cell receptor beta chains were read from a single sample in a study of CD8+CD57+ T cells in acquired aplastic anemia. TCRdb re-called the reads with MiXCR, one entry per CDR3 protein. The table records roughly 180,000 distinct CDR3 sequences, approximately 45% of them present only once. The sequencing input was sorted CD4+, CD8+, or CD8+CD57+ T cells (not recorded which) from PBMCs. The receptor source for this set is a human donor in good health. Each CDR3 is given with its conserved first and last residue. Fields, in order: D gene, clone size, J gene, V gene, CDR3 protein, CDR3 DNA. D genes are given only for firm matches. The size field is filled for only some rows; it gives once, few, many or a size class.

-,-,TRBJ1-6,TRBV24-1,CATSDAGSPLHF,TGTGCCACCAGTGATGCCGGTTCACCCCTCCACTTT
-,once,TRBJ2-2,TRBV10-1,CASSSQNTGELFF,TGCGCCAGCAGTTCCCAGAACACCGGGGAGCTGTTTTTT
TRBD1,many,TRBJ2-7,TRBV7-9,CASSTDRGSSYEQYF,TGTGCCAGCAGCACGGACAGGGGAAGCTCCTACGAGCAGTACTTC
TRBD1,-,TRBJ1-2,TRBV29-1,CSVEGDSYYGYTF,TGCAGCGTTGAAGGGGACAGTTACTATGGCTACACCTTC
TRBD1,-,TRBJ1-6,TRBV6-1,CASSGQGAMNSPLHF,TGTGCCAGCAGTGGGCAGGGGGCGATGAATTCACCCCTCCACTTT
-,-,TRBJ2-2,TRBV27,CASSLPYGELFF,TGTGCCAGCAGTCTCCCCTACGGGGAGCTGTTTTTT
-,few,TRBJ1-2,TRBV20-1,CSARDRPGYGYTF,TGCAGTGCTAGAGATAGGCCAGGGTATGGCTACACCTTC
TRBD1,-,TRBJ1-6,TRBV19,CASSTTGTGGSPLHF,TGTGCCAGTAGTACGACCGGGACAGGGGGCTCACCCCTCCACTTT
-,many,TRBJ2-1,TRBV7-3,CASRERPGLDYNEQFF,TGTGCCAGCAGGGAGCGACCGGGACTGGATTACAATGAGCAGTTCTTC
-,few,TRBJ1-1,TRBV2,CASSEYSGGSSTEAFF,TGTGCCAGCAGTGAATACAGTGGCGGGTCCTCAACTGAAGCTTTCTTT
-,few,TRBJ2-6,TRBV3-1,CASSLQGHSGANVLTF,TGTGCCAGCAGCCTTCAGGGCCACTCTGGGGCCAACGTCCTGACTTTC
-,few,TRBJ2-1,TRBV6-2/TRBV6-3,CASKTASSSYNEQFF,TGTGCCAGCAAAACTGCCTCGAGCTCCTACAATGAGCAGTTCTTC
TRBD2,-,TRBJ2-2,TRBV6-4,CASSGTSGNTGELFF,TGTGCCAGCAGTGGGACTAGCGGGAACACCGGGGAGCTGTTTTTT
-,many,TRBJ2-3,TRBV2,CASRKLVGVDTQYF,TGTGCCAGCAGAAAACTGGTGGGGGTTGATACGCAGTATTTT
-,few,TRBJ1-6,TRBV7-6,CASSSHNSPLHF,TGTGCCAGCAGCTCCCATAATTCACCCCTCCACTTT
TRBD2,-,TRBJ2-7,TRBV19,CASRVGTSASYEQYF,TGTGCCAGTAGAGTAGGGACTAGCGCTTCCTACGAGCAGTACTTC
-,-,TRBJ1-1,TRBV15,CATSRVRAMNTEAFF,TGTGCCACCAGCAGAGTTAGGGCTATGAACACTGAAGCTTTCTTT
-,-,TRBJ2-2,TRBV19,CASKGWELFF,TGTGCCTCAAAGGGGTGGGAGCTGTTTTTT
-,-,TRBJ2-1,TRBV7-9,CASSLESGQQFF,TGTGCCAGCAGCTTAGAATCCGGACAGCAGTTCTTC
-,-,TRBJ1-1,TRBV7-2,CASSFGAVEAFF,TGTGCCAGCAGCTTCGGGGCAGTTGAAGCTTTCTTT
TRBD1,-,TRBJ1-1,TRBV6-2/TRBV6-3,CASSAGTVNTEAFF,TGTGCCAGCAGTGCCGGGACAGTGAACACTGAAGCTTTCTTT
-,many,TRBJ1-2,TRBV6-1,CASSGDRTVPNYGYTF,TGTGCCAGCAGTGGCGACAGGACCGTACCGAACTATGGCTACACCTTC
-,-,TRBJ1-1,TRBV18,CASSPVQGGPEAFF,TGTGCCAGCTCACCAGTTCAAGGGGGGCCTGAAGCTTTCTTT
TRBD1,-,TRBJ1-2,TRBV6-5,CASSYIGQAAKVGYTF,TGTGCCAGCAGTTACATCGGACAGGCAGCAAAGGTCGGCTACACCTTC
-,once,TRBJ2-7,TRBV7-9,CASSYRDTKPYEQYF,TGTGCCAGCAGTTACCGGGACACGAAACCCTACGAGCAGTACTTC
-,few,TRBJ2-3,TRBV15,CATSRVGSIDTQYF,TGTGCCACCAGCAGAGTAGGGTCGATAGATACGCAGTATTTT
-,many,TRBJ2-4,TRBV2,CASREDHGVQYF,TGTGCCAGCAGAGAAGACCACGGGGTTCAGTACTTC
TRBD2,many,TRBJ2-1,TRBV5-6,CASSLIAGAYNEQFF,TGTGCCAGCAGCTTGATAGCGGGCGCCTACAATGAGCAGTTCTTC
-,many,TRBJ1-3,TRBV7-3,CASSPPTAARNTIYF,TGTGCCAGCAGCCCCCCTACGGCAGCCAGAAACACCATATATTTT
-,-,TRBJ2-1,TRBV20-1,CRVYNEQFF,TGCAGGGTCTACAATGAGCAGTTCTTC
-,-,TRBJ1-2,TRBV10-3,CAISEGEGRYGYTF,TGTGCCATCAGTGAAGGAGAAGGGAGATATGGCTACACCTTC
-,-,TRBJ2-7,TRBV29-1,CSVRDRGGLYEQYF,TGCAGCGTCCGCGACAGGGGAGGGCTCTACGAGCAGTACTTC
TRBD1,-,TRBJ1-4,TRBV5-1,CASRRTGATTTNEKLFF,TGCGCCAGCAGGCGGACAGGGGCTACTACAACTAATGAAAAACTGTTTTTT
-,-,TRBJ2-1,TRBV10-3,CAIKATGINEQFF,TGTGCCATCAAGGCAACGGGAATTAATGAGCAGTTCTTC
TRBD2,few,TRBJ2-2,TRBV4-2,CASSLPGTSGKNGELFF,TGTGCCAGCAGCCTCCCAGGGACTAGCGGGAAAAACGGGGAGCTGTTTTTT
TRBD1,many,TRBJ2-7,TRBV6-1,CASSASDRGREEQYF,TGTGCCAGCAGCGCCTCGGACAGGGGGCGCGAGGAGCAGTACTTC
-,-,TRBJ1-1,TRBV2,CASNEETLRRAFF,TGTGCCAGCAACGAGGAGACTCTGCGAAGAGCTTTCTTT
TRBD1,-,TRBJ1-2,TRBV24-1,CATSDPDRDYGCTF,TGTGCCACCAGTGACCCGGACAGGGACTATGGCTGCACCTTC
TRBD2,-,TRBJ2-1,TRBV15,CATSRDLGASGTLEQFF,TGTGCCACCAGCAGAGACCTAGGCGCTAGCGGGACGCTTGAGCAGTTCTTC
-,-,TRBJ1-4,TRBV2,CASSVLQSEKLLF,TGCGCCAGCAGTGTCCTACAGTCAGAAAAACTGCTTTTT
TRBD1,-,TRBJ1-6,TRBV20-1,CSARAPGTGDDSPLHF,TGCAGTGCTAGAGCCCCCGGGACAGGGGACGACTCACCCCTCCACTTT
-,-,TRBJ2-3,TRBV11-1,CASSLEGHRRADTQYF,TGTGCCAGCAGCTTAGAGGGCCACCGGCGGGCAGATACGCAGTATTTT
TRBD1,-,TRBJ1-5,TRBV7-3,CASSPTGAKSEQPQHF,TGTGCCAGCAGCCCTACAGGGGCGAAGTCCGAGCAGCCCCAGCATTTT
-,many,TRBJ2-7,TRBV5-8,CASSYPGSMSYEQYF,TGTGCCAGCAGCTACCCAGGGTCGATGAGCTACGAGCAGTACTTC
TRBD1,many,TRBJ2-5,TRBV7-9,CASSLTGTGKETQYF,TGTGCCAGCAGCCTAACCGGGACAGGAAAAGAGACCCAGTACTTC